This T cell receptor (beta chain) emerged from a study of chemoradiotherapy in HPV16-positive cancers. Study observations and caveats: Functional assays defining HPV-specific T cells used only a couple of HPV16-positive patients. Non-HPV-specific T cells did not expand in tumors during treatment, whereas candidate HPV-specific clones and E7-related motifs did. In HPV16-positive patients, HPV-responsive T-cell expansion tracked better recurrence-free survival.

Repertoires were sampled repeatedly during chemoradiotherapy. Comments on this clone: Its antigen is not known.

CDR1 and CDR2 from the germline V gene are LGHNA and YNFKEQ. V lost 0 bases to trimming and J lost 7 bases, with 15 bases between them. The CDR3 covers 15 residues. Profiled with immunoSEQ multiplex PCR; TCRdb holds only in-frame clones, not every one. The data show some 2,400 clones, nearly 90% seen once. Here the sequenced sample was tumor tissue, taken from a patient who underwent chemoradiotherapy. The source is a human donor with HPV-associated anogenital cancer. The chain links TRBV4-2 to TRBJ1-2; D unclear. Here the CDR3 reads CASSQDRAGSAGYTF. For the CDR3, the DNA is TGTGCCAGCAGCCAAGATAGGGCGGGGTCAGCTGGCTACACCTTC.